Shown below are 27 T cell receptor beta chains from a single sample sequenced in a study of T cell repertoires in cytomegalovirus infection. A single record per CDR3 protein comes from TCRdb applying MiXCR to the reads. The sample lists 86,000 or so distinct CDR3 sequences, 20% to 30% seen once, with roughly 50% in the top ten. Their cognate antigens are unknown. The starting material was CD8+ T cells from cultured PBMCs, obtained from culture after CMV antigen stimulation. Receptors originate from a human donor in good health (CMV status not recorded). Some clones in this sample may be carry-over from other donors' samples.

This clonotype was counted between two and nine times. The chain uses TRBV5-4 and TRBJ1-4, with D tentatively TRBD1 (6 bases). The length of the CDR3 is 15 residues. Germline V gives CDR1 SGHNT, CDR2 YYREEE (reference sequence). V was shortened by 4 bases and J by 8 bases, with 18 bases between the two germline ends. DNA for the CDR3: TGTGCCAGCAGCACCAAGGACAGTGGAGAAGAAAAACTGTTTTTT. Translating it yields CASSTKDSGEEKLFF.

In this sample, this clonotype turned up a few times. The CDR3 DNA reads TGTGCCAGCAGTTCCGGACAGGGTGATGGCTACACCTTC. Residues: CASSSGQGDGYTF. This rearrangement joins TRBV6-1 to TRBJ1-2; TRBD1 matches 8 bases. The CDR3 is 13 residues long. V lost 5 bases to trimming and J lost 6 bases; unmatched junction nucleotides: 5. From germline, CDR1 is MNHNS and CDR2 SASEGT.

This clonotype was counted between two and nine times. J is TRBJ2-7 and V is TRBV28; the D is unclear. With 3 bases removed from V and 2 bases from J, the gap between germline ends came to 8 bases. Germline lookup yields CDR1 MDHEN and CDR2 SYDVKM. The CDR3 has 13 amino acids. The CDR3 region has the DNA TGTGCCAGCAGTTTTTCCGTCCCCTACGAGCAGTACTTC. Amino acid sequence: CASSFSVPYEQYF.

In its sample, this clonotype was seen a few times. V gene TRBV20-1 combines with J gene TRBJ2-1, with 12 bases matching TRBD2. The germline gives CDR1 DFQATT, CDR2 SNEGSKA (reference sequence). Trimming took 3 bases from V and 8 from J; bases not matched to a gene: 8. The CDR3 sequence is 15 residues long. CDR3 nucleotides: TGCAGTGCTAGCCTAGCGGGAGGGTCTTGGGATGAGCAGTTCTTC. Translated: CSASLAGGSWDEQFF.

This chain uses TRBV14 with TRBJ2-7, with TRBD2 identical over 10 bases. The CDR3 length is 15 residues. Germline V gives CDR1 SGHDN, CDR2 FVKESK. V was pared by 0 bases and J by 3 bases, with 2 bases of the junction left unmatched. DNA for the CDR3: TGTGCCAGCAGCCAAGATACTAGCGGGGACTACGAGCAGTACTTC. This codes for CASSQDTSGDYEQYF.

The chain joins TRBV6-1 to TRBJ1-2; 8 bases agree with TRBD1. V dropped 2 bases and J dropped 8; count of bases not matched to a gene: 13. The germline V gene encodes CDR1 MNHNS and CDR2 SASEGT. The CDR3 is 16 residues long. Written as DNA, the CDR3 is TGTGCCAGCAGTGAATCTATTCCTCAGGGGGCGTACGGCTACACCTTC. Translating it yields CASSESIPQGAYGYTF.

This clonotype was picked up a small number of times. The rearrangement joins TRBV11-1 to TRBJ2-1, with TRBD2 matching over 9 bases. The junction had 7 bases not matched to a gene; V was cut back by 6 bases and J by 7 bases. The CDR3 is 14 amino acids. The germline V gene has CDR1 SGHAT and CDR2 FQDESV (reference sequence). CDR3 protein: CASRGGGARNEQFF. In DNA form, the CDR3 reads TGTGCCAGCAGGGGCGGGGGGGCCAGGAATGAGCAGTTCTTC. The entire variable domain, with the rest obtained from reference TRBV11-1 and TRBJ2-1, is as follows: EAEVAQSPRYKITEKSQAVAFWCDPISGHATLYWYRQILGQGPELLVQFQDESVVDDSQLPKDRFSAERLKGVDSTLKIQPAELGDSAMYLCASRGGGARNEQFFGPGTRLTVL.

This clonotype was seen more than once but under ten times. The chain employs TRBV20-1 and TRBJ1-6, with D possibly matching TRBD1 (5 bases). V was trimmed by 6 bases and J by 3 bases, leaving 12 bases between them. The CDR3 has 14 amino acids. The germline V gene has CDR1 DFQATT and CDR2 SNEGSKA (reference sequence). CDR3 sequence (DNA): TGCAGTGCATGGGACCGTAACTATAATTCACCCCTCCACTTT. The encoded protein is CSAWDRNYNSPLHF.

This clonotype showed up just a few times. The chain uses TRBV5-5 and TRBJ2-2, with D tentatively TRBD1 (5 bases). CDR1 is SGHKS and CDR2 is YYEKEE in the germline V gene (reference sequence). The length of the CDR3 is 15 residues. V was pared by 0 bases and J by 9 bases, with 15 bases between. CDR3 in amino acids: CASSLEGAPLRELFF. The CDR3 region has the DNA TGTGCCAGCAGCTTGGAAGGGGCCCCACTACGGGAGCTGTTTTTT.

This clonotype was observed a handful of times. This chain uses TRBV12-3 or TRBV12-4 with TRBJ2-3; no reliable D call. V lost 1 base and J 1 base, leaving 6 bases between the germline ends. The CDR3 contains 14 residues. CDR3 DNA: TGTGCCAGCAGTTTAGATCATGGCACAGATACGCAGTATTTT. Amino acids: CASSLDHGTDTQYF.

The rearrangement uses TRBV20-1 and TRBJ1-1; the D is unclear. CDR3 length: 14 residues. Trimming pared 0 bases from V and 1 base from J, leaving 9 bases between. The germline CDR1 and CDR2 sequences are DFQATT and SNEGSKA (reference sequence). The CDR3 sequence is CSARDGVGNTEAFF. CDR3 in DNA: TGCAGTGCTAGAGACGGGGTAGGGAACACTGAAGCTTTCTTT.

This clonotype has a single count. The chain joins TRBV4-2 to TRBJ2-1; TRBD2 agrees at 11 bases. The CDR3 loop spans 14 amino acids. Trimming at V came to 0 bases and at J to 10 bases, leaving 2 bases not matched to a gene. Germline CDR1 and CDR2: LGHNA and YNFKEQ. The chain's CDR3 is CASSQDRLAGEQFF. The CDR3 DNA reads TGTGCCAGCAGCCAAGATCGACTAGCGGGGGAGCAGTTCTTC.

On this clonotype: This may come from a read error, since a much larger clone is one base off. Without the conserved terminal phenylalanine or tryptophan, this CDR3 likely stems from a read error. The chain has TRBV6-2 or TRBV6-3 and TRBJ2-3; 7 bases align to TRBD1. The CDR3 runs 13 residues. Germline V gives CDR1 MNHEY, CDR2 SVGEGT. The V gene end was trimmed by 7 bases and the J gene end by 1 base; junction bases not matched to a gene: 2. The CDR3 nucleotides read TGTGCCAGCACCGGACAGGGCACAGATACGCAGTATTAT. Translating gives CASTGQGTDTQYY.

This clonotype was picked up one time. J is TRBJ1-1 and V is TRBV15; D possibly corresponds to TRBD1 (6 bases). Trimming stripped 0 bases from V and 4 bases from J, with 12 bases between. Germline lookup yields CDR1 LNHNV and CDR2 YYDKDF (reference sequence). This CDR3 is 15 amino acids long. CDR3 amino acids: CATSRDRGEVTEAFF. The CDR3 nucleotides are TGTGCCACCAGCAGAGATAGGGGGGAGGTCACTGAAGCTTTCTTT.

In this sample, this clonotype turned up many times. The rearrangement links TRBV7-6 to TRBJ2-7, with D possibly being TRBD1 (6 bases). The CDR3 totals 15 residues. In germline, CDR1 is SGHVS, CDR2 FNYEAQ. The V end was cut by 1 base, the J end by 3 bases, with 13 bases between. CDR3 nucleotide sequence: TGTGCCAGCAGCTTAGAGGTGACAGGCCGCTACGAGCAGTACTTC. Protein product: CASSLEVTGRYEQYF.

The CDR3 here is CASSERVAMNTEAFF. The CDR3 DNA is TGTGCCAGCAGTGAACGAGTGGCTATGAACACTGAAGCTTTCTTT. The chain is built from TRBV6-1 and TRBJ1-1; D is undetermined. Trimming cost V 2 bases and J 0 bases, with 10 bases left between them. Germline V gene data show CDR1 as MNHNS and CDR2 as SASEGT. The CDR3 covers 15 residues.

The sample holds a few counts of this clonotype. This chain uses TRBV27 with TRBJ2-1; 11 nucleotides align to TRBD2. The CDR3 runs to 17 residues. Germline CDR1 reads MNHEY; CDR2 reads SMNVEV (reference sequence). After removal of 4 bases from V and 7 bases from J, the junction contained 12 bases not matched to a gene. CDR3 sequence reads: CASSSLIAGGPRNEQFF. CDR3 nucleotide sequence: TGTGCCAGCAGTTCCCTTATAGCGGGAGGGCCAAGGAATGAGCAGTTCTTC.

In the case of this clonotype: One end of the junction is discordant with germline, which a read error may explain. V gene TRBV6-2 or TRBV6-3 combines with J gene TRBJ2-1; TRBD1 or TRBD2 may be the D gene (5 bases each). This CDR3 comprises 13 residues. Germline V gives CDR1 MNHEY, CDR2 SVGEGT. In DNA, the CDR3 is TGTGTCAGCAGAACAGGACTGTACAATGAGCAGTTCTTC. Residues: CVSRTGLYNEQFF.

V usage is TRBV6-2 or TRBV6-3 and J usage is TRBJ2-2, with 11 positions matching TRBD2. The CDR3 totals 16 residues. CDR1 is MNHEY and CDR2 is SVGEGT in the germline V gene. Trimming removed 5 bases from V and 6 bases from J; junction bases left unmatched: 8. Here the CDR3 DNA reads TGTGCCAGCAGTCTACCGGGACTAGCGGCGCCCGGGGAGCTGTTTTTT. Its translation: CASSLPGLAAPGELFF.

This clonotype has just a few counts. The V and J genes are TRBV7-9 and TRBJ1-5; no reliable D call. CDR1 is SEHNR and CDR2 is FQNEAQ in the germline V gene (reference sequence). V was cut by 4 bases and J by 3 bases, with 4 bases left in between. CDR3 length equals 12 residues. DNA for the CDR3: TGTGCCAGCAGCTCGCCCAATCAGCCCCAGCATTTT. Its protein product is CASSSPNQPQHF.

This clonotype occurred a few times. This chain links TRBV12-3 or TRBV12-4 with TRBJ2-7; TRBD1 aligns across 7 bases. The CDR3 has 14 amino acids. V lost 6 bases, J lost 0 bases, and 5 bases stayed unmatched. Here the CDR3 DNA reads TGTGCCAGCAGGAGACAGGGCCCCTCCTACGAGCAGTACTTC. Its protein product is CASRRQGPSYEQYF.

The chain has TRBV6-1 and TRBJ1-4; 7 nucleotides line up with TRBD1. Germline CDR1 is MNHNS and CDR2 is SASEGT. After removal of 4 bases from V and 7 bases from J, the junction contained 12 bases not matched to a gene. The CDR3 covers 16 residues. The CDR3 region is CASSAQRTGGSEKLFF. CDR3 nucleotides: TGTGCCAGCAGTGCTCAACGGACAGGTGGATCTGAAAAACTGTTTTTT.

This chain connects TRBV20-1 to TRBJ2-5; 9 bases map to TRBD2. This CDR3 contains 13 residues. Germline values: CDR1 DFQATT, CDR2 SNEGSKA (reference sequence). The junction had 0 bases not matched to a gene; V was cut back by 1 base and J by 3 bases. The CDR3 is CSARGLAEETQYF. The CDR3 DNA reads as TGCAGTGCTAGAGGACTAGCGGAAGAGACCCAGTACTTC.

This clonotype was detected only a few times. The V call is TRBV27, the J call TRBJ2-3, with 8 bases matching TRBD2. Germline V gives CDR1 MNHEY, CDR2 SMNVEV (reference sequence). The CDR3 loop spans 16 amino acids. The trim removed 0 bases at V and 2 bases at J, leaving 4 bases unmatched. CDR3 protein: CASSLSSGGITDTQYF. CDR3 coding DNA: TGTGCCAGCAGTTTATCGAGCGGGGGAATCACAGATACGCAGTATTTT.

This clonotype was recorded a few times. The rearrangement links TRBV2 to TRBJ1-6; 9 positions agree with TRBD1. The CDR3 extends over 17 amino acids. The J segment lost 1 base and the V segment lost 5 bases, leaving 6 bases of the junction unmatched. Germline values: CDR1 SNHLY, CDR2 FYNNEI. The CDR3 nucleotides read TGTGCCAGCAGTTGGGACAGGGTCGATTCCTATAATTCACCCCTCCACTTT. Amino acids: CASSWDRVDSYNSPLHF. Full variable domain (missing parts from reference TRBV2 and TRBJ1-6): EPEVTQTPSHQVTQMGQEVILRCVPISNHLYFYWYRQILGQKVEFLVSFYNNEISEKSEIFDDQFSVERPDGSNFTLKIRSTKLEDSAMYFCASSWDRVDSYNSPLHFGNGTRLTVT.

This clonotype was counted ten times or more. CDR3 coding DNA: TGTGCCAGCCGCCGAGGGATCTACGAGCAGTACTTC. This translates into CASRRGIYEQYF. J is TRBJ2-7 and V is TRBV25-1; D is perhaps TRBD2 (5 bases). The CDR3 extends over 12 amino acids. The germline CDR1 and CDR2 sequences are MGHDK and SYGVNS. V was pared by 8 bases and J by 3 bases, with 11 bases between.

The chain is built from TRBV5-4 and TRBJ2-7, with D maybe TRBD2 (6 bases). CDR3 length equals 14 residues. V was pared by 4 bases and J by 7 bases, with 18 bases between. CDR1 and CDR2 from the germline V gene are SGHNT and YYREEE (reference sequence). CDR3 sequence (DNA): TGTGCCAGCAGCCGGAGGGCCCCCGGGGAGGAGCAGTACTTC. The encoded protein is CASSRRAPGEEQYF.